The source of this T cell receptor beta chain is a study of blood T cell repertoires in COVID-19 (dated by TCRdb to the early 2020s). Concerning the study at large: Collaborator samples came from the United States, Italy and Spain and covered acute and convalescent phases of COVID-19. The dataset comprised deeply sampled blood TCRbeta repertoires from subjects exposed to, actively infected with, or recovered from COVID-19. The samples were drawn from two sources: the first 160 participants of the ongoing ImmuneRACE study, and 1,200 or so subjects contributed by 6 global collaborators. The material from the prospective study consisted of cDNA or gDNA derived from T cells, B-cell-depleted T cells, or PBMCs. Nearly every sample came with metadata listing a de-identified subject ID, COVID-19 status, age in years and sex. The repertoires were released in a freely available public database intended as a resource for research on the immune response to SARS-CoV-2. Where HLA class I and class II types were available, the types were taken from metadata supplied by the sample provider, not from assay-based typing. Broader findings and caveats from the paper: The amount of clinical and demographic metadata varied by source and participant and was provided uncurated.

The immunoSEQ Assay, a bias-controlled multiplex PCR, was used to amplify TCRbeta CDR3 regions from genomic DNA. The authors' pipeline ran thus. The number of nucleated cells in each sample was estimated by amplification of reference gene primers within the assay. Sequence reads were collapsed and filtered to measure the absolute abundance of every unique TCRbeta CDR3 rearrangement. Productive Simpson clonality was computed per sample as the square root of Simpson's diversity index over productive rearrangements. Here the immuneACCESS table is served through TCRdb, limited to in-frame sequences with V and J called. Missing clones are a known gap in these copies; in checked studies unresolved V genes cover under half, and the rest lacks a known reason. The V and J calls and clone size are taken from that table; D and trimming were inferred from the DNA. The sample profile shows approximately 250,000 clones; approximately 82% of them were found once. The top ten hold about 15% of the sample.

In the prospective study, participants were roughly 18 to 100 years old, resided in 25 or so geographic areas of the United States, and were enrolled through a virtual design. In the prospective study, participants were assigned to cohorts based on the clinical history participants reported in a screening survey and a study questionnaire. Recovered participants in ImmuneRACE Cohort 3 were defined by two consecutive negative NP/OP PCR tests, clearance by a healthcare professional, or resolution of symptoms. Mobile phlebotomists in the prospective study collected whole blood, serum and a nasopharyngeal or oropharyngeal swab from every participant. Prospective study participants could optionally give additional blood draws and questionnaires over an approximately two-month period. Blood samples from the prospective study were shipped frozen or at room temperature prior to DNA extraction. A single count supports this clone. Its antigen is still unknown. No clone much larger than this one lies a single base away; base qualities are absent.

The CDR3 goes from the cysteine to the phenylalanine over 13 residues. CDR3 DNA only is kept here, 39 bases in frame from base 1. The germline V gene (reference sequence) specifies LNHDA as CDR1 and SQIVND as CDR2. V and J lose 3 bases and 4 bases, and a span of 7 bases separates them. Here the chain combines TRBV19 and TRBJ1-5, with the D gene call left open. Material for sequencing was PBMCs or T cells enriched from blood (not recorded which). This sequence originates from a man aged 40-49 years who had recovered from COVID-19. In nucleotides, the sequence is TGTGCCAGTAGTATGGTTCGGAATCAGCCCCAGCATTTT. Protein translation: CASSMVRNQPQHF.